A selection of T cell receptor beta chains follows, all from one sample in a study of cytomegalovirus exposure and HLA in healthy donors. The table came from immunoSEQ multiplex PCR; TCRdb's copy has only in-frame clones and leaves some out. Its listing shows more than 90,000 clones. Sequenced input: PBMCs. These receptors came from a man younger than 40 in good health and CMV-seronegative. CDR3s include the opening cysteine and the closing phenylalanine or tryptophan. Fields, in order: V gene, CDR3 protein.

V: TRBV7-9
CDR3: CASSLGQNSNQPQHF

V: TRBV5-4
CDR3: CASSSGLAGTDTQYF

V: TRBV7-2
CDR3: CASSPGTGEAGYTF

V: TRBV11-3
CDR3: CASSLAGTGAYEQYF

V: TRBV4-3
CDR3: CASSQGSGQGPYEQYF

V: TRBV7-8
CDR3: CASSLALAGALLYEQYF

V: TRBV27
CDR3: CASSTGTGVLIYTQYF

V: TRBV7-2
CDR3: CASSPVAGALYGQFF

V: TRBV5-4
CDR3: CASSLVGAGANEKLFF

V: TRBV10-3
CDR3: CAIEDQGGGTEAFF

V: TRBV10-3
CDR3: CAISAGTGVNEQFF

V: TRBV5-4
CDR3: CASQAVRGTQYF

V: TRBV2
CDR3: CASRIGVLSGNTIYF

V: TRBV18
CDR3: CASSPESNQPQHF

V: TRBV7-9
CDR3: CASSRSGGNYEQYF